One and the same sample provided the 3 T cell receptor beta chains below, sequenced in a study of T cell changes during pregnancy in multiple sclerosis. Clones were read by immunoSEQ multiplex PCR, and TCRdb kept only the in-frame ones, dropping some. In the table there are 50,000 or so clones, around 92% of which are singletons. Sequences were derived from CD4+ T cells from peripheral blood mononuclear cells, sampled after pregnancy. The origin of the receptors is a female donor with multiple sclerosis, enrolled in a pregnancy study.

The rearrangement joins TRBV27 to TRBJ2-3, with 13 bases aligning to TRBD2. The CDR3 is made up of 17 amino acids. Germline assignment: CDR1 MNHEY and CDR2 SMNVEV (reference sequence). V was clipped by 3 bases and J by 3 bases; unmatched bases: 6. The CDR3 here is CASSLGLAGISTDTQYF. CDR3 in DNA: TGTGCCAGCAGTTTGGGACTAGCGGGAATTTCAACAGATACGCAGTATTTT.

The chain recombines TRBV2 with TRBJ2-1; 9 bases line up with TRBD2. The J segment lost 5 bases and the V segment lost 6 bases, leaving 5 bases of the junction unmatched. Germline V gives CDR1 SNHLY, CDR2 FYNNEI. This CDR3 has 14 residues. The CDR3 region is CASSHGLANNEQFF. The CDR3 nucleotides are TGTGCCAGCAGCCACGGACTAGCGAACAATGAGCAGTTCTTC.

This clone was seen more than once but under ten times. The V gene is TRBV29-1, the J gene TRBJ1-5; 8 nucleotides match TRBD1. V was clipped by 6 bases and J by 0 bases; unmatched bases: 1. The CDR3 loop spans 13 amino acids. Germline CDR1 reads SQVTM; CDR2 reads ANQGSEA. For the CDR3, the DNA is TGCAGCGTCGGGACAGGTAGCAATCAGCCCCAGCATTTT. Its protein product is CSVGTGSNQPQHF.